One sample yielded the 20 T cell receptor beta chains listed below, sequenced in a study of T-cell reconstitution after alpha-beta-depleted transplantation in children. Researchers prepared the TCRbeta library using unique molecular identifiers, the study reports. MiXCR was run by TCRdb on the PCR reads, yielding one entry per CDR3 protein. This repertoire shows 800,000 to 1,000,000 distinct CDR3 sequences, roughly 29% found once; its top ten account for over 25%. The sample in question was PBMCs, mostly from graft donor cells, obtained 360 days after TCRalphabeta/CD19-depleted stem cell transplant. The receptor set was obtained from a boy under two years old who had a stem cell transplant for SCID, so the T cells may come from the graft donor.

J is TRBJ2-5 and V is TRBV7-8; 7 nucleotides align to TRBD1. Losses at the gene ends were 5 bases for V and 2 bases for J; bases not matched to a gene: 8. CDR3 length: 15 residues. The germline V gene encodes CDR1 SGHVS and CDR2 FQNEAQ. CDR3 residues: CASSVPGTDQETQYF. Written as DNA, the CDR3 is TGTGCCAGCAGCGTGCCCGGGACAGATCAAGAGACCCAGTACTTC.

In this sample, this clonotype turned up a few times. The CDR3 region has the DNA TGTGCCATCAGTGAGTCGGGGGGGCGAGGTCAGCCCCAGCATTTT. It is translated as CAISESGGRGQPQHF. The rearrangement joins TRBV10-3 to TRBJ1-5; D is perhaps TRBD1 (6 bases). This CDR3 has 15 amino acids. With 0 bases removed from V and 6 bases from J, the gap between germline ends came to 12 bases. Germline V CDR1 and CDR2: ENHRY, SYGVKD.

The genes are TRBV4-3 and TRBJ2-1, with 8 bases fitting TRBD2. The V segment lost 4 bases and the J segment 6 bases; nucleotides outside the gene matches: 8. CDR1 and CDR2 from the germline V gene are LGHNA and YSLEER. The CDR3 sequence is 15 residues long. For the CDR3, the DNA is TGCGCCAGCAGCCCCCGGAGCGGGGGCCTCAATGAGCAGTTCTTC. Translated: CASSPRSGGLNEQFF.

The chain employs TRBV6-2 or TRBV6-3 and TRBJ2-7; D not resolved. CDR1 and CDR2 from the germline V gene are MNHEY and SVGEGT. The CDR3 contains 11 residues. Deletions cut 2 bases from V and 7 bases from J, with 6 bases between. The CDR3 nucleotides read TGTGCCAGCAGTTACATTGGGGAGCAGTACTTC. Its translation is CASSYIGEQYF.

This clonotype was counted a few times. The gene calls are TRBV6-5 and TRBJ2-7; possibly TRBD1 for D (5 bases). The CDR3 is 13 residues long. CDR1 is MNHEY, CDR2 SVGAGI, per germline. V lost 4 bases, J lost 0 bases, and 7 bases lay in between. Here the CDR3 reads CASSSQGSYEQYF. CDR3 sequence (DNA): TGTGCCAGCAGTTCCCAGGGCTCCTACGAGCAGTACTTC.

The chain uses TRBV29-1 and TRBJ2-7, with 12 bases aligning to TRBD1. CDR1 SQVTM and CDR2 ANQGSEA come from the germline V gene. Trimming at V came to 6 bases and at J to 4 bases, leaving 7 bases not matched to a gene. CDR3 size: 14 residues. Here the CDR3 reads CSVEPGQGAYEQYF. Written as DNA, the CDR3 is TGCAGCGTCGAGCCGGGACAGGGGGCGTACGAGCAGTACTTC.

The V gene is TRBV2, the J gene TRBJ2-7; D is possibly TRBD2 (5 bases). CDR1 and CDR2 (germline): SNHLY, FYNNEI. CDR3 length: 18 residues. V dropped 5 bases and J dropped 12 bases, with 35 bases sitting between them. This chain's CDR3 is CASSPEVRVDGVHWSRYF. As DNA, the CDR3 is TGTGCCAGCAGTCCAGAGGTACGAGTGGACGGGGTTCATTGGAGTCGGTACTTC. The full variable domain, in which reference TRBV2 and TRBJ2-7 provide the parts outside the CDR3, is EPEVTQTPSHQVTQMGQEVILRCVPISNHLYFYWYRQILGQKVEFLVSFYNNEISEKSEIFDDQFSVERPDGSNFTLKIRSTKLEDSAMYFCASSPEVRVDGVHWSRYFGPGTRLTVT.

This sequence joins TRBV28 and TRBJ1-2; 9 bases line up with TRBD1. Unmatched junction bases numbered 5, after V lost 2 bases and J lost 7 bases. Germline loops: CDR1 MDHEN, CDR2 SYDVKM. The CDR3 has 14 amino acids. The CDR3 nucleotides are TGTGCCAGCAGTTTAAAACAGGGGGCGACTGGCTACACCTTC. Translation: CASSLKQGATGYTF.

The V call is TRBV4-1, the J call TRBJ2-7; TRBD1 matches at 11 bases. The germline V gene has CDR1 MGHRA and CDR2 YSYEKL. The CDR3 extends over 16 amino acids. J lost 2 bases, V lost 3 bases, and 6 bases had no gene match. In DNA, the CDR3 is TGCGCCAGCAGCCACGCCGGGACAGGGGGTACCTACGAGCAGTACTTC. It encodes CASSHAGTGGTYEQYF.

At least ten counts were recorded for this clonotype. This sequence joins TRBV18 and TRBJ2-3, with D unclear. The germline CDR1 and CDR2 sequences are KGHSH and LQKENI. Between the trimmed V and J ends, which lost 3 bases and 5 bases, there was a span of 3 bases. The CDR3 contains 11 residues. CDR3 coding DNA: TGTGCCAGCTCACCCCAAGATACGCAGTATTTT. This codes for CASSPQDTQYF.

The chain uses TRBV20-1 and TRBJ2-5; D may be TRBD2 (5 bases). There are 14 residues in the CDR3. Germline V gene data show CDR1 as DFQATT and CDR2 as SNEGSKA (reference sequence). V was cut by 3 bases and J by 2 bases, with 13 bases left in between. The CDR3 reads CSASFDGEQETQYF. The CDR3 nucleotides are TGCAGTGCTAGCTTCGACGGGGAACAAGAGACCCAGTACTTC.

V is TRBV7-2 and J is TRBJ2-5; D unresolved. The CDR3 runs 13 residues. The germline V gene has CDR1 SGHTA and CDR2 FQGNSA. V was shortened by 5 bases and J by 3 bases, with 10 bases between the two germline ends. Written as DNA, the CDR3 is TGTGCCAGCAGCGACCTACTGGAAGAGACCCAGTACTTC. This encodes CASSDLLEETQYF.

The rearrangement links TRBV2 to TRBJ1-1, with a possible D match to TRBD1 (5 bases). V was shortened by 6 bases and J by 1 base, with 9 bases between the two germline ends. Per germline, CDR1 SNHLY and CDR2 FYNNEI. CDR3 length: 13 amino acids. CDR3 nucleotides: TGTGCCAGCAGGGACGACAGGAACACTGAAGCTTTCTTT. Amino acid sequence: CASRDDRNTEAFF.

This clonotype has just one count. The chain links TRBV7-9 to TRBJ2-2; 9 bases align to TRBD1. Trimming at V came to 5 bases and at J to 11 bases, leaving 9 bases not matched to a gene. The germline V gene has CDR1 SEHNR and CDR2 FQNEAQ (reference sequence). The CDR3 totals 14 residues. CDR3: CASSQGQGEGELFF. The CDR3 DNA follows: TGTGCCAGCAGCCAGGGACAGGGAGAGGGAGAGCTGTTTTTT.

The CDR3 here is CASSYSFGTNPSPLHF. Written as DNA, the CDR3 is TGTGCCAGCAGTTACTCCTTCGGAACAAACCCATCACCCCTCCACTTT. V and J are TRBV6-5 and TRBJ1-6; D gene unclear. The CDR3 runs to 16 residues. Trimming stripped 0 bases from V and 10 bases from J, with 16 bases between. Germline V gene sequence: CDR1 MNHEY, CDR2 SVGAGI.

The chain uses TRBV12-3 or TRBV12-4 and TRBJ2-1; TRBD2 agrees at 12 bases. This CDR3 has 15 amino acids. Trimming at V came to 4 bases and at J to 8 bases, leaving 6 bases not matched to a gene. CDR3 coding DNA: TGTGCCAGCAGTTCCCTAGCGGGGGGGTGGGATGAGCAGTTCTTC. Amino acids: CASSSLAGGWDEQFF.

The rearrangement links TRBV19 to TRBJ2-3; D possibly uses TRBD1 or TRBD2 (5 bases each). CDR1 and CDR2 (germline): LNHDA, SQIVND (reference sequence). This CDR3 is 15 amino acids long. The V end lost 5 bases, the J end lost 4 bases, and 16 bases lay between the germline ends. The CDR3 loop is CASSFRGPRADTQYF. The CDR3 DNA reads as TGTGCCAGTAGTTTCCGGGGACCCAGGGCAGATACGCAGTATTTT.

This clonotype occurred many times. CDR3 sequence (DNA): TGTGCCAGCAGCTTAAGCGTCAGTTACACAGATACGCAGTATTTT. This translates into CASSLSVSYTDTQYF. The V gene is TRBV7-9, the J gene TRBJ2-3, with D hard to call. Germline-derived CDR1 and CDR2 are SEHNR and FQNEAQ (reference sequence). The CDR3 spans 15 residues. V was cut by 2 bases and J by 2 bases, with 11 bases left in between.

This chain links TRBV4-1 with TRBJ1-5; tentatively, D is TRBD1 (5 bases). The ends were cut back, 0 bases at V and 3 bases at J, with 15 bases in the middle. CDR1 is MGHRA and CDR2 is YSYEKL in the germline V gene. CDR3 length equals 17 residues. CDR3 sequence: CASSQDWEGDYNQPQHF. CDR3 nucleotide sequence: TGCGCCAGCAGCCAAGATTGGGAAGGGGACTACAATCAGCCCCAGCATTTT.

The gene calls are TRBV12-3 or TRBV12-4 and TRBJ1-1, with D maybe TRBD1 (5 bases). The CDR3 covers 18 residues. Trimming shortened V by 0 bases and J by 5 bases, and 22 bases separated the two germline ends. CDR3 amino acids: CASSLARFNSLHRTEAFF. CDR3 bases: TGTGCCAGCAGTTTAGCTAGGTTCAACTCCCTCCACAGGACTGAAGCTTTCTTT.